The 25 T cell receptor beta chains in this list originate from one sample, sequenced in a study of cytomegalovirus exposure and HLA in healthy donors. Sequenced by immunoSEQ multiplex PCR; TCRdb stores in-frame clones only, minus some. The sample carries some 340,000 clones, around 90% recorded once. Sequencing used PBMCs. Source of these receptors: a woman in her thirties in good health and CMV-seropositive.

The V call is TRBV28, the J call TRBJ1-5; D may be TRBD1 (5 bases). Germline V lookup: CDR1 MDHEN, CDR2 SYDVKM. Between the trimmed V and J ends, which lost 7 bases and 0 bases, there was a span of 13 bases. The CDR3 length is 15 residues. CDR3 sequence reads: CASNLGVYSNQPQHF. For the CDR3, the DNA is TGTGCCAGCAACCTGGGGGTTTATAGCAATCAGCCCCAGCATTTT.

The V and J genes are TRBV19 and TRBJ2-1; TRBD2 agrees at 14 bases. V trimming: 7 bases; J trimming: 7 bases; junction bases outside the gene matches: 9. Germline values: CDR1 LNHDA, CDR2 SQIVND (reference sequence). The CDR3 totals 16 residues. For the CDR3, the DNA is TGTGCCAGTACCCCAACGGGACTAGCGGGGGTAAATGAGCAGTTCTTC. It codes for CASTPTGLAGVNEQFF. Full variable domain (remainder filled in from reference TRBV19 and TRBJ2-1): DGGITQSPKYLFRKEGQNVTLSCEQNLNHDAMYWYRQDPGQGLRLIYYSQIVNDFQKGDIAEGYSVSREKKESFPLTVTSAQKNPTAFYLCASTPTGLAGVNEQFFGPGTRLTVL.

This chain joins TRBV4-2 and TRBJ2-5, with 11 bases aligning to TRBD2. This CDR3 has 19 amino acids. The germline V gene has CDR1 LGHNA and CDR2 YNFKEQ. With V trimmed by 0 bases and J by 1 base, 10 bases remained unmatched. CDR3 bases: TGTGCCAGCAGCCAAGATCTTCCCCCTAGCGGGGGGCCCCAAGAGACCCAGTACTTC. Amino acids: CASSQDLPPSGGPQETQYF.

The V gene is TRBV11-2, the J gene TRBJ2-2, with unresolved D. This CDR3 contains 15 residues. The V end was cut by 0 bases, the J end by 8 bases, with 13 bases between. Germline V lookup: CDR1 SGHAT, CDR2 FQNNGV. In nucleotides, the CDR3 is TGTGCCAGCAGCTTAGATCCCCGGACGTCTGGGGAGCTGTTTTTT. This gives the protein CASSLDPRTSGELFF.

The chain recombines TRBV7-7 with TRBJ2-7; 12 positions match TRBD1. J was trimmed by 7 bases and V by 5 bases; bases with no gene match: 6. Germline V gives CDR1 SSHAT, CDR2 FNYEAQ (reference sequence). There are 14 residues in the CDR3. The CDR3: CASSPGQGANEQYF. CDR3 sequence (DNA): TGTGCCAGCAGCCCGGGACAGGGGGCAAATGAGCAGTACTTC.

The chain couples TRBV6-1 to TRBJ2-3; maybe TRBD1 (6 bases). Deletions cut 7 bases from V and 1 base from J, with 15 bases between. The CDR3 contains 15 residues. Germline V lookup: CDR1 MNHNS, CDR2 SASEGT. The DNA of the CDR3 is TGTGCCAGCACCTCAGGGGCCGCGGGCACAGATACGCAGTATTTT. Its translation: CASTSGAAGTDTQYF.

The CDR3 loop reads CASSEVRGTLIDSPLHF. The CDR3 nucleotides are TGTGCCAGCAGTGAAGTGAGGGGCACACTTATCGATTCACCCCTCCACTTT. The rearrangement uses TRBV25-1 and TRBJ1-6, with D possibly TRBD1 on 5 matching bases. Per germline, CDR1 MGHDK and CDR2 SYGVNS. V shed 2 bases and J shed 8 bases, with 19 bases lying between them. The CDR3 contains 17 residues.

CDR3 sequence (DNA): TGCGCCAGCAGCCAAGATTTAAGTTTATCCGGGACAAAGAGGGGCGGGGAGCTGTTTTTT. It codes for CASSQDLSLSGTKRGGELFF. The genes are TRBV4-1 and TRBJ2-2; possible D gene TRBD1, 6 bases. This CDR3 is built from 20 residues. Trimming took 0 bases from V and 7 from J, leaving 27 bases between them. Looked up from germline, CDR1 is MGHRA and CDR2 is YSYEKL.

The V gene is TRBV28, the J gene TRBJ1-6; TRBD1 might be the D (6 bases). This CDR3 region has 13 residues. Trimming left V 7 bases short and J 10 bases short, with 14 bases between. CDR1 MDHEN and CDR2 SYDVKM come from the germline V gene. CDR3 protein: CASIQGLGSPLHF. The CDR3 DNA reads TGTGCCAGCATTCAGGGGCTAGGGTCACCCCTCCACTTT.

The V and J genes are TRBV6-5 and TRBJ2-2; the D call may be TRBD1 or TRBD2 (6 bases each). The CDR3 covers 16 residues. Trimming shortened V by 4 bases and J by 5 bases, and 17 bases separated the two germline ends. Germline V gene data show CDR1 as MNHEY and CDR2 as SVGAGI. The CDR3 spells CASSSLPGARTGELFF. CDR3 in DNA: TGTGCCAGCAGTTCACTCCCGGGGGCCCGGACCGGGGAGCTGTTTTTT.

DNA for the CDR3: TGTGCCAGCAGCCCCGGGACACAATACGAGCAGTACTTC. Translated, it gives CASSPGTQYEQYF. The chain couples TRBV7-9 to TRBJ2-7, with a possible D match to TRBD1 (6 bases). V was shortened by 5 bases and J by 4 bases, with 12 bases between the two germline ends. Per germline, CDR1 SEHNR and CDR2 FQNEAQ (reference sequence). The CDR3 sequence is 13 residues long.

In this sample, this clone turned up a few times. The chain joins TRBV6-1 to TRBJ1-2; D is ambiguous. V gave up 1 base and J gave up 8 bases, with 17 bases separating them. This CDR3 has 15 amino acids. CDR1 and CDR2 (germline): MNHNS, SASEGT. In DNA, the CDR3 is TGTGCCAGCAGTGAAGGTCACGGTTCTACCTGGGGCTACACCTTC. As protein: CASSEGHGSTWGYTF.

The chain employs TRBV6-5 and TRBJ2-5; no clear D gene. CDR1 and CDR2 from the germline V gene are MNHEY and SVGAGI. The CDR3 loop spans 13 amino acids. V gave up 10 bases and J gave up 4 bases, with 16 bases separating them. The CDR3 protein is CATAPAVAETQYF. The CDR3 coding sequence is TGTGCCACCGCCCCCGCGGTGGCAGAGACCCAGTACTTC.

The chain recombines TRBV7-9 with TRBJ2-1; perhaps TRBD2 as D (6 bases). Germline values: CDR1 SEHNR, CDR2 FQNEAQ (reference sequence). This CDR3 is built from 12 residues. Trimming left V 6 bases short and J 7 bases short, with 10 bases between. DNA of the CDR3: TGTGCCAGCAGGGAAAGCGGGAATGAGCAGTTCTTC. Amino acid sequence: CASRESGNEQFF.

This chain connects TRBV7-2 to TRBJ2-1, with 11 nucleotides matching TRBD2. The CDR3 has 18 residues. V trimming: 2 bases; J trimming: 3 bases; junction bases outside the gene matches: 9. CDR1 is SGHTA, CDR2 FQGNSA, per germline. The CDR3 DNA reads TGTGCCAGCAGCTTATACCCGAATCTAGCGGGAGGCTACAATGAGCAGTTCTTC. Its protein product is CASSLYPNLAGGYNEQFF.

This chain connects TRBV30 to TRBJ2-3; D is undetermined. This CDR3 is built from 16 residues. V dropped 0 bases and J dropped 2 bases, with 15 bases sitting between them. Per the germline V gene, CDR1 is GTSNPN and CDR2 is SVGIG (reference sequence). CDR3 residues: CAWSVGPLHPTDTQYF. CDR3 coding DNA: TGTGCCTGGAGTGTTGGACCCTTACACCCCACAGATACGCAGTATTTT.

The rearrangement links TRBV6-5 to TRBJ2-3; D perhaps matches TRBD2 (6 bases). V shed 3 bases and J shed 5 bases, with 12 bases lying between them. There are 14 residues in the CDR3. Germline V gene data show CDR1 as MNHEY and CDR2 as SVGAGI. CDR3 sequence: CASSYGQGGDTQYF. The CDR3 DNA is TGTGCCAGCAGTTATGGGCAGGGAGGAGATACGCAGTATTTT.

This chain uses TRBV5-4 with TRBJ2-1; TRBD2 matches at 9 bases. V lost 7 bases to trimming and J lost 3 bases; unmatched junction nucleotides: 8. The CDR3 loop spans 15 amino acids. Germline V gene sequence: CDR1 SGHNT, CDR2 YYREEE (reference sequence). The CDR3 DNA sequence: TGTGCCAGCCACCTTAGCGGGGGCTACTACAATGAGCAGTTCTTC. Translating it yields CASHLSGGYYNEQFF.

In its sample, this clone was seen a few times. The chain links TRBV7-9 to TRBJ2-5; maybe TRBD2 (6 bases). V dropped 10 bases and J dropped 4 bases, with 25 bases sitting between them. Germline values: CDR1 SEHNR, CDR2 FQNEAQ (reference sequence). The CDR3 is 16 amino acids. The CDR3 loop reads CATGGVSGKRGETQYF. The DNA for the CDR3 is TGTGCCACCGGAGGGGTTAGCGGAAAGAGGGGAGAGACCCAGTACTTC.

The V gene is TRBV4-3, the J gene TRBJ2-1, with 16 bases that match TRBD2. V gave up 2 bases and J gave up 7 bases; unmatched junction bases: 14. The CDR3 length is 20 residues. Per the germline V gene, CDR1 is LGHNA and CDR2 is YSLEER. CDR3 sequence (DNA): TGCGCCAGCAGCCAACCCGGGACTAGCGGGGGGGCACGAGGGACGAATGAGCAGTTCTTC. Translated, it gives CASSQPGTSGGARGTNEQFF.

This chain uses TRBV30 with TRBJ2-5, with D tentatively TRBD2 (6 bases). The germline V gene has CDR1 GTSNPN and CDR2 SVGIG (reference sequence). V lost 5 bases and J lost 3, with 13 bases in between. The CDR3 length is 13 residues. This CDR3 reads CAWSPGLKETQYF. The CDR3 DNA follows: TGTGCCTGGTCTCCGGGACTGAAAGAGACCCAGTACTTC.

The chain joins TRBV2 to TRBJ2-5; TRBD1 matches at 10 bases. V dropped 4 bases and J dropped 2; count of bases not matched to a gene: 1. The CDR3 spans 14 residues. Germline CDR1 SNHLY, CDR2 FYNNEI. The CDR3 sequence: CASSVDRGQETQYF. The CDR3 nucleotides read TGTGCCAGCAGTGTGGACAGGGGGCAAGAGACCCAGTACTTC. Drawing the rest from reference TRBV2 and TRBJ2-5, the complete variable domain is EPEVTQTPSHQVTQMGQEVILRCVPISNHLYFYWYRQILGQKVEFLVSFYNNEISEKSEIFDDQFSVERPDGSNFTLKIRSTKLEDSAMYFCASSVDRGQETQYFGPGTRLLVL.

The rearrangement joins TRBV28 to TRBJ2-7; D gene unclear. Trimming stripped 10 bases from V and 2 bases from J, with 15 bases between. In germline, CDR1 is MDHEN, CDR2 SYDVKM. This CDR3 spans 13 amino acids. CDR3 DNA sequence: TGTGCCATCTTGGATCGCGATACCTACGAGCAGTACTTC. Its translation: CAILDRDTYEQYF.

The CDR3 sequence is CASSVTPNSGVSEADTQYF. The CDR3 DNA sequence: TGTGCCAGCAGCGTTACCCCTAACAGCGGGGTGTCTGAGGCGGATACGCAGTATTTT. This chain connects TRBV9 to TRBJ2-3, with 7 bases identical to TRBD2. V was pared by 2 bases and J by 6 bases, with 21 bases of the junction left unmatched. CDR3 length equals 19 residues. CDR1 is SGDLS, CDR2 YYNGEE, per germline. The entire variable domain, with the rest obtained from reference TRBV9 and TRBJ2-3, is as follows: DSGVTQTPKHLITATGQRVTLRCSPRSGDLSVYWYQQSLDQGLQFLIQYYNGEERAKGNILERFSAQQFPDLHSELNLSSLELGDSALYFCASSVTPNSGVSEADTQYFGPGTRLTVL.

This rearrangement joins TRBV28 to TRBJ2-7; TRBD1 agrees at 7 bases. The V and J ends lost 2 bases and 7 bases, in that order; junction bases with no gene match: 14. The CDR3 totals 16 residues. The germline gives CDR1 MDHEN, CDR2 SYDVKM. CDR3 nucleotides: TGTGCCAGCAGTTTAGGTCGACAGGGTTCCCTCTTGGAGCAGTACTTC. Protein: CASSLGRQGSLLEQYF.